The 13 T cell receptor beta chains given below trace back to one sample, sequenced in a study of early T cells in non-severe SARS-CoV-2 infection. TCRdb re-called the 5' RACE reads through MiXCR, storing one row per CDR3 protein. The table lists over 60,000 distinct CDR3 sequences, around 11% of them singletons. The sequences come from whole blood, collected at baseline. These receptors all stem from an adult who was a healthcare worker with PCR-confirmed SARS-CoV-2 infection or an uninfected control (not recorded which).

The V gene is TRBV20-1, the J gene TRBJ2-1, with 14 nucleotides matching TRBD2. The trim removed 3 bases at V and 10 bases at J, leaving 8 bases unmatched. CDR1 is DFQATT and CDR2 is SNEGSKA in the germline V gene (reference sequence). This CDR3 comprises 15 residues. CDR3 DNA sequence: TGCAGTGCTAGGGCCGGACTAGCGGGGGGCGAGGAGCAGTTCTTC. This translates into CSARAGLAGGEEQFF.

The table lists this clonotype with many counts. CDR3 sequence: CASSAIRNTIYF. The CDR3 DNA reads TGTGCCAGCAGCGCCATAAGAAACACCATATATTTT. J is TRBJ1-3 and V is TRBV28; D not resolved. The CDR3 is made up of 12 amino acids. Trimming removed 6 bases from V and 5 bases from J, with 8 bases in between. Germline assignment: CDR1 MDHEN and CDR2 SYDVKM. Filled out from reference TRBV28 and TRBJ1-3, the complete variable domain reads DVKVTQSSRYLVKRTGEKVFLECVQDMDHENMFWYRQDPGLGLRLIYFSYDVKMKEKGDIPEGYSVSREKKERFSLILESASTNQTSMYLCASSAIRNTIYFGEGSWLTVV.

This rearrangement joins TRBV10-1 to TRBJ2-1, with TRBD1 as a possible D gene (6 bases). V gave up 6 bases and J gave up 3 bases, with 27 bases separating them. Germline CDR1 is WNHNN and CDR2 is SYGVQD (reference sequence). The CDR3 has 19 residues. The CDR3 coding sequence is TGCGCCAGCAGGGAACAGGGTTATAAGTATGTCCAAGTCTACAATGAGCAGTTCTTC. Amino acid sequence: CASREQGYKYVQVYNEQFF.

This clonotype has at least ten counts. A read error may produce the germline difference seen at one junction end. The rearrangement joins TRBV7-2 to TRBJ2-4; D may match TRBD1 or TRBD2 (5 bases each). Germline V gene sequence: CDR1 SGHTA, CDR2 FQGNSA. This CDR3 is 12 amino acids long. CDR3 region: CASSLGTGGRNF. The DNA for the CDR3 is TGTGCCAGCAGCCTTGGTACAGGAGGTCGCAACTTC.

This clonotype showed up many times. The rearrangement joins TRBV18 to TRBJ1-1; no clear D. The germline V gene has CDR1 KGHSH and CDR2 LQKENI. The CDR3 totals 16 residues. Deletions cut 2 bases from V and 4 bases from J, with 17 bases between. Written as DNA, the CDR3 is TGTGCCAGCTCACCAAGGGCACTCGGGGAAGGCACTGAAGCTTTCTTT. Translated, it gives CASSPRALGEGTEAFF.

There are many counts of this clonotype. The chain is built from TRBV24-1 and TRBJ1-2; D is perhaps TRBD1 (5 bases). V shed 3 bases and J shed 4 bases, with 14 bases lying between them. The CDR3 spans 15 residues. CDR1 is KGHDR, CDR2 SFDVKD, per germline. CDR3 DNA: TGTGCCACCAGTGATAGACGGGACGGAGGCTATGGCTACACCTTC. It codes for CATSDRRDGGYGYTF.

This chain uses TRBV11-2 with TRBJ2-5; D remains unclear. The CDR3 consists of 15 residues. Germline V gene data show CDR1 as SGHAT and CDR2 as FQNNGV. V was pared by 1 base and J by 3 bases, with 12 bases between. The CDR3, as DNA: TGTGCCAGCAGCTTAGGCGTAAGCACGGAAGAGACCCAGTACTTC. It encodes CASSLGVSTEETQYF.

This clonotype was counted ten times or more. The V and J genes are TRBV7-2 and TRBJ2-3; TRBD2 is a possible D gene (5 bases). Germline CDR1 reads SGHTA; CDR2 reads FQGNSA. Between the trimmed V and J ends, which lost 5 bases and 4 bases, there was a span of 13 bases. The CDR3 has 14 amino acids. The CDR3 spells CASSRLATPDTQYF. The CDR3 nucleotides are TGTGCCAGCAGCCGGCTAGCTACCCCAGATACGCAGTATTTT.

The chain employs TRBV7-9 and TRBJ1-2; D is undetermined. Germline values: CDR1 SEHNR, CDR2 FQNEAQ (reference sequence). V shed 0 bases and J shed 1 base, with 12 bases lying between them. CDR3 length: 16 amino acids. The CDR3 DNA sequence: TGTGCCAGCAGCTTAGCGGGAGGGAGTGTTAACTATGGCTACACCTTC. Translation gives CASSLAGGSVNYGYTF.

J is TRBJ2-2 and V is TRBV5-1; TRBD1 matches 8 bases. Germline V gene lookup returns CDR1 SGHRS and CDR2 YFSETQ. The CDR3 is 14 amino acids. V shed 3 bases and J 4 bases; nucleotides not matched to a gene: 2. The CDR3 coding sequence is TGCGCCAGCAGCTGGACAGGGAGCACCGGGGAGCTGTTTTTT. As protein: CASSWTGSTGELFF.

This clonotype was observed a handful of times. V gene TRBV2 combines with J gene TRBJ2-3; 9 bases map to TRBD2. This CDR3 region has 17 residues. With V trimmed by 3 bases and J by 0 bases, 7 bases remained unmatched. Germline loops: CDR1 SNHLY, CDR2 FYNNEI. The chain's CDR3 is CASSDAGGPGSTDTQYF. CDR3 bases: TGTGCCAGCAGTGATGCGGGGGGGCCGGGGAGCACAGATACGCAGTATTTT. The complete variable domain, with remaining parts taken from reference TRBV2 and TRBJ2-3, reads EPEVTQTPSHQVTQMGQEVILRCVPISNHLYFYWYRQILGQKVEFLVSFYNNEISEKSEIFDDQFSVERPDGSNFTLKIRSTKLEDSAMYFCASSDAGGPGSTDTQYFGPGTRLTVL.

This clonotype was observed a few times. The chain has TRBV28 and TRBJ1-1; D call uncertain. The germline gives CDR1 MDHEN, CDR2 SYDVKM. The V and J ends lost 2 bases and 1 base respectively, with 8 bases between them. CDR3 length: 14 amino acids. The CDR3 region is CASSLGQRNTEAFF. DNA for the CDR3: TGTGCCAGCAGTTTAGGTCAGAGGAACACTGAAGCTTTCTTT.

The CDR3 reads CASSKASGGVGELFF. DNA of the CDR3: TGTGCCAGCAGTAAAGCTAGCGGGGGTGTCGGGGAGCTGTTTTTT. J is TRBJ2-2 and V is TRBV6-2 or TRBV6-3, with 10 bases fitting TRBD2. Germline assignment: CDR1 MNHEY and CDR2 SVGEGT. Trimming took 5 bases from V and 7 from J; bases not matched to a gene: 7. This CDR3 contains 15 residues.